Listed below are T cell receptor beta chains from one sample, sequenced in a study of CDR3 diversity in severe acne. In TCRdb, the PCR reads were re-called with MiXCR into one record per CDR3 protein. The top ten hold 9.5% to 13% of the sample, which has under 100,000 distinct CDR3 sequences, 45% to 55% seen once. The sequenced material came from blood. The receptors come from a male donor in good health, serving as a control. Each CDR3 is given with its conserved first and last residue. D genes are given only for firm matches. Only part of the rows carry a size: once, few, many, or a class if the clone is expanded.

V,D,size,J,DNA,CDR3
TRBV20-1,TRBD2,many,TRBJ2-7,TGCAGTGCTAGACCTTCGGGGGGGCCCTCCTACGAGCAGTACTTC,CSARPSGGPSYEQYF
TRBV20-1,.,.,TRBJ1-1,TGCAGTGCTAGCCACCACTGGAACACTGAAGCTTTCTTT,CSASHHWNTEAFF
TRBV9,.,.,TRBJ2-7,TGTGCCAGCAGCGTCGGAGGCTCCTACGAGCAGTACTTC,CASSVGGSYEQYF
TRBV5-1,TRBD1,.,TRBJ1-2,TGCGCCAGCAGCAGGGGACAGGGGGCTCCTGGCTACACCTTC,CASSRGQGAPGYTF
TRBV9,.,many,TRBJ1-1,TGTGCCAGCAGCTCCATGAACACTGAAGCTTTCTTT,CASSSMNTEAFF
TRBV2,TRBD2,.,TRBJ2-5,TGTGCCAGCAGTGAATCGACTAGCGAAGAGACCCAGTGCTTC,CASSESTSEETQCF
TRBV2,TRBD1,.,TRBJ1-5,TGTGCCAGCCAGGACAGGGAGAATCAGCCCCAGCATTTT,CASQDRENQPQHF
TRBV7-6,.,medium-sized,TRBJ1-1,TGTGCCAGCACCCCTCCGACGAGGAACACTGAAGCTTTCTTT,CASTPPTRNTEAFF
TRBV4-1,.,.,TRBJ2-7,TGCGCCAGCAGCCAACTGCCAGGAGGTGGCGAGCAGTACTTC,CASSQLPGGGEQYF
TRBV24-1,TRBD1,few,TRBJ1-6,TGTGCCAGCAGACGATCAGGGGGCTCGAATTCACCCCTCCACTTT,CASRRSGGSNSPLHF
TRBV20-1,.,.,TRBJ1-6,.,CVLLCQQSLQGHMDSPLHF
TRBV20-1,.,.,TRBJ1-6,TGCAGTGCTAGGGCGGGGACCCATAATTCACCCCTCCACTTT,CSARAGTHNSPLHF
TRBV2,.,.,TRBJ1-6,TGTGCCAGCAACCCGGGGTTTAATAATTCACCCCTCCACTTT,CASNPGFNNSPLHF
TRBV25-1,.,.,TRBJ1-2,TGTGCCAGCAGTGGACGCGCAGGGTTCGGCTACACCTTC,CASSGRAGFGYTF
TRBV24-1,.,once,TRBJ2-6,TGTGCCACCAGTGATCCCCTGACTGGGGCCAGCGTCCTGACTTTC,CATSDPLTGASVLTF
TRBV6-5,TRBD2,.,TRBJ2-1,TGTGCCAGCAGCCGTGGACTAGCGGGAGCGGGTGAGCAGTTCTTC,CASSRGLAGAGEQFF
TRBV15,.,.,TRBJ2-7,TGTGCCACCAGCAGAGACAGGGTCCGGGTCGAGCAGTACTTC,CATSRDRVRVEQYF
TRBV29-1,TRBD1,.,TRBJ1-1,TGCAGCGTTGCCGGACAGGGGAATCTGGCTTTCTTT,CSVAGQGNLAFF
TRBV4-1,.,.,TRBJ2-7,TGCGCCAGCAGCCTCCTGAATGGCGGCGGGGTTAGCTCCTACGAGCAGTACTTC,CASSLLNGGGVSSYEQYF
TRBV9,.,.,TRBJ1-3,TGTGCCAGCAGCGTAGCTCCCAGGGGCTCCTACAATGAGCAGTTCTATTCTGGAAACACCATATATTTT,CASSVAPRGSYNEQFYSGNTIYF
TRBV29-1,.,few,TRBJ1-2,TGCAGCGTTGAAGGCGTGTTGGCTTGGGCAGACTATGGCTACACCTTC,CSVEGVLAWADYGYTF
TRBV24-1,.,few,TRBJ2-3,TGTGCCACCAGTGATTTGGTCGGAACTACAGATACGCAGTATTTT,CATSDLVGTTDTQYF
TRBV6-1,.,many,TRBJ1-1,TGTGCCAGCAGGGAGAACACTGAAGCTTTCTTT,CASRENTEAFF
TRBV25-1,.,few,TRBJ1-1,TGTGCCAGCAGTGAAACAGGGCGAGGAATACGCGCTGAAGCTTTCTTT,CASSETGRGIRAEAFF
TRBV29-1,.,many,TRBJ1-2,TGCAGCGTTGAAGAGGTCGGGCGAAACTATGGCTACACCTTC,CSVEEVGRNYGYTF
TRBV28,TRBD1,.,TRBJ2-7,TGTGCCAGCAGAGCTACAGGGGGAGGCTACGAGCAGTACTTC,CASRATGGGYEQYF
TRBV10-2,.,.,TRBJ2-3,TGCGCCAGCAGCCGACAGAGAGGCACAGATACGCAGTATTTT,CASSRQRGTDTQYF
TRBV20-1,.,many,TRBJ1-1,TGCAGTGCTAGAGATCCACGGCTTTGGATGGAAAAAGGTGTTTGGAACACTGAAGCTTTCTTT,CSARDPRLWMEKGVWNTEAFF
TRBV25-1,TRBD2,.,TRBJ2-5,TGTGCCACCAGTGACAGGACTAGCGGACAAGAGACCCAGTACTTC,CATSDRTSGQETQYF
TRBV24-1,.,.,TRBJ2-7,TGTGCCACCAGTCTGGGGATTGAGCAGTACTTC,CATSLGIEQYF
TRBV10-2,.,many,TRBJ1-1,TGCGCCAGCAGTGATCCCCTCCGTAACACTGAAGCTTTCTTT,CASSDPLRNTEAFF
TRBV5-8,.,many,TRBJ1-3,TGTGCCAGCAGCTCGAGGCAGGGTGGAAACACCATATATTTT,CASSSRQGGNTIYF